The rows below give T cell receptor beta chains drawn from one sample of a study of T cell responses to AZD1222 COVID-19 vaccine. The protocol was immunoSEQ multiplex PCR, while the TCRdb copy is restricted to in-frame clones and leaves out a portion. The data hold around 180,000 clones, with about 91% observed a single time. Sequenced here: peripheral blood, sampled on day 0 of AZD1222 vaccination. These TCRs come from an adult in good health. CDR3s include the opening cysteine and the closing phenylalanine or tryptophan. A D gene is named only where the DNA matches it firmly. The size of a clone is reported for some rows only, either as once, few or many, or as a class for expanded clones.

D gene: TRBD2
J gene: TRBJ2-1
V gene: TRBV3-1/TRBV3-2
CDR3 length: 17
clone size: NA
CDR3 protein: CASSQGTSGVVYNEQFF
CDR3 DNA: TGTGCCAGCAGCCAGGGCACTAGCGGGGTGGTCTACAATGAGCAGTTCTTC

D gene: NA
J gene: TRBJ1-2
V gene: TRBV19
CDR3 length: 16
clone size: NA
CDR3 protein: CASTSTGGPLNYGYTF
CDR3 DNA: TGTGCCAGTACCTCGACGGGGGGTCCTCTTAACTATGGCTACACCTTC

D gene: NA
J gene: TRBJ2-7
V gene: TRBV2
CDR3 length: 12
clone size: NA
CDR3 protein: CASSRTGVEQYF
CDR3 DNA: TGTGCCAGCAGCAGGACGGGGGTTGAGCAGTACTTC

D gene: NA
J gene: TRBJ1-5
V gene: TRBV15
CDR3 length: 17
clone size: NA
CDR3 protein: CATSRKREGVGNQPQHF
CDR3 DNA: TGTGCCACCAGCAGAAAGCGTGAGGGCGTAGGCAATCAGCCCCAGCATTTT

D gene: NA
J gene: TRBJ1-5
V gene: TRBV19
CDR3 length: 15
clone size: NA
CDR3 protein: CASSIGGESNQPQHF
CDR3 DNA: TGTGCCAGTAGTATTGGAGGGGAAAGCAATCAGCCCCAGCATTTT

D gene: TRBD1
J gene: TRBJ1-1
V gene: TRBV14
CDR3 length: 13
clone size: NA
CDR3 protein: CASSPGQGTEAFF
CDR3 DNA: TGTGCCAGCAGCCCGGGACAGGGGACTGAAGCTTTCTTT

D gene: NA
J gene: TRBJ1-3
V gene: TRBV28
CDR3 length: 14
clone size: NA
CDR3 protein: CASSFEGKGNTIYF
CDR3 DNA: TGTGCCAGCAGTTTCGAGGGAAAGGGTAACACCATATATTTT

D gene: TRBD1
J gene: TRBJ2-7
V gene: TRBV9
CDR3 length: 14
clone size: NA
CDR3 protein: CASSGQGASYEQYF
CDR3 DNA: TGTGCCAGCAGCGGACAGGGGGCTAGTTACGAGCAGTACTTC

D gene: NA
J gene: TRBJ2-2
V gene: TRBV30
CDR3 length: 14
clone size: NA
CDR3 protein: CAWSPRGAPGELFF
CDR3 DNA: TGTGCCTGGAGTCCCCGCGGGGCCCCCGGGGAGCTGTTTTTT

D gene: TRBD1
J gene: TRBJ2-7
V gene: TRBV5-1
CDR3 length: 15
clone size: NA
CDR3 protein: CASSLSGQGPYEQYF
CDR3 DNA: TGCGCCAGCAGCCTATCGGGACAGGGGCCCTACGAGCAGTACTTC

D gene: NA
J gene: TRBJ1-1
V gene: TRBV5-6
CDR3 length: 12
clone size: NA
CDR3 protein: CASSPRMTEAFF
CDR3 DNA: TGTGCCAGCAGCCCTCGTATGACTGAAGCTTTCTTT

D gene: NA
J gene: TRBJ1-5
V gene: TRBV27
CDR3 length: 16
clone size: NA
CDR3 protein: CASSLQASYSNQPQHF
CDR3 DNA: TGTGCCAGCAGTTTACAGGCTTCTTATAGCAATCAGCCCCAGCATTTT

D gene: TRBD1
J gene: TRBJ2-5
V gene: TRBV2
CDR3 length: 13
clone size: NA
CDR3 protein: CASRGQGQETQYF
CDR3 DNA: TGTGCCAGCAGGGGACAGGGCCAAGAGACCCAGTACTTC

D gene: NA
J gene: TRBJ2-3
V gene: TRBV6-2/TRBV6-3
CDR3 length: 14
clone size: NA
CDR3 protein: CASSYSGSTDTQYF
CDR3 DNA: TGTGCCAGCAGTTACAGCGGGAGCACAGATACGCAGTATTTT

D gene: NA
J gene: TRBJ2-7
V gene: TRBV21-1
CDR3 length: 13
clone size: NA
CDR3 protein: CASNWLAGNEQYF
CDR3 DNA: TGTGCCAGCAACTGGCTTGCGGGGAACGAGCAGTACTTC

D gene: NA
J gene: TRBJ1-2
V gene: TRBV6-5
CDR3 length: 16
clone size: NA
CDR3 protein: CASSLHRGTKGYGYTF
CDR3 DNA: TGTGCCAGCAGTTTACACCGGGGCACCAAGGGGTATGGCTACACCTTC

D gene: NA
J gene: TRBJ1-2
V gene: TRBV6-5
CDR3 length: 12
clone size: once
CDR3 protein: CASSRLGYGYTF
CDR3 DNA: TGTGCCAGCAGCCGTCTAGGCTATGGCTACACCTTC

D gene: NA
J gene: TRBJ2-7
V gene: TRBV9
CDR3 length: 15
clone size: NA
CDR3 protein: CASSLDGVWSYEQYF
CDR3 DNA: TGTGCCAGCAGTTTGGACGGGGTGTGGTCCTACGAGCAGTACTTC

D gene: NA
J gene: TRBJ1-5
V gene: TRBV10-3
CDR3 length: 13
clone size: NA
CDR3 protein: CAISGEGPPPQHF
CDR3 DNA: TGTGCCATCAGTGGGGAGGGGCCGCCGCCCCAGCATTTT

D gene: NA
J gene: TRBJ2-5
V gene: TRBV9
CDR3 length: 14
clone size: NA
CDR3 protein: CASSVDRGGETQYF
CDR3 DNA: TGTGCCAGCAGCGTAGATAGGGGGGGAGAGACCCAGTACTTC

D gene: NA
J gene: TRBJ1-2
V gene: TRBV7-9
CDR3 length: 13
clone size: NA
CDR3 protein: CASSPTTGYGYTF
CDR3 DNA: TGTGCCAGCAGCCCTACGACAGGCTATGGCTACACCTTC

D gene: TRBD1
J gene: TRBJ2-1
V gene: TRBV28
CDR3 length: 16
clone size: NA
CDR3 protein: CASNRPGTGGYNEQFF
CDR3 DNA: TGTGCCAGCAATAGGCCGGGGACAGGGGGCTACAATGAGCAGTTCTTC

D gene: NA
J gene: TRBJ1-5
V gene: TRBV27
CDR3 length: 13
clone size: NA
CDR3 protein: CASSFTANQPQHF
CDR3 DNA: TGTGCCAGCAGTTTTACAGCCAATCAGCCCCAGCATTTT

D gene: NA
J gene: TRBJ1-2
V gene: TRBV20-1
CDR3 length: 14
clone size: NA
CDR3 protein: CSASLAGSNYGYTF
CDR3 DNA: TGCAGTGCTAGTTTGGCAGGGAGTAACTATGGCTACACCTTC

D gene: NA
J gene: TRBJ2-5
V gene: TRBV7-2
CDR3 length: 15
clone size: NA
CDR3 protein: CASSLEGPRPETQYF
CDR3 DNA: TGTGCCAGCAGCTTAGAAGGGCCGCGGCCGGAGACCCAGTACTTC

D gene: NA
J gene: TRBJ2-1
V gene: TRBV29-1
CDR3 length: 12
clone size: NA
CDR3 protein: CSVEKGRNEQFF
CDR3 DNA: TGCAGCGTTGAAAAGGGAAGGAATGAGCAGTTCTTC

D gene: TRBD1
J gene: TRBJ1-1
V gene: TRBV7-3
CDR3 length: 19
clone size: NA
CDR3 protein: CASSLRGLGTGGARTEAFF
CDR3 DNA: TGTGCCAGCAGCTTACGAGGTTTGGGAACAGGGGGCGCCCGGACTGAAGCTTTCTTT

D gene: NA
J gene: TRBJ2-2
V gene: TRBV6-2/TRBV6-3
CDR3 length: 16
clone size: NA
CDR3 protein: CASSYKREGSTGELFF
CDR3 DNA: TGTGCCAGCAGTTACAAACGGGAAGGATCCACCGGGGAGCTGTTTTTT

D gene: NA
J gene: TRBJ1-5
V gene: TRBV29-1
CDR3 length: 14
clone size: NA
CDR3 protein: CSVRGGVDNQPQHF
CDR3 DNA: TGCAGCGTTCGCGGGGGGGTCGACAATCAGCCCCAGCATTTT

D gene: NA
J gene: TRBJ2-2
V gene: TRBV9
CDR3 length: 16
clone size: NA
CDR3 protein: CASSGRMKRSGGELFF
CDR3 DNA: TGTGCCAGCAGCGGACGAATGAAGCGGTCGGGCGGGGAGCTGTTTTTT

D gene: NA
J gene: TRBJ2-2
V gene: TRBV20-1
CDR3 length: 11
clone size: NA
CDR3 protein: CSVSEPGELFF
CDR3 DNA: TGCAGTGTCAGTGAACCCGGGGAGCTGTTTTTT

D gene: NA
J gene: TRBJ2-7
V gene: TRBV21-1
CDR3 length: 16
clone size: NA
CDR3 protein: CAFRTVTSGSSYEQYF
CDR3 DNA: TGTGCCTTTCGGACTGTAACTAGCGGGAGTAGCTACGAGCAGTACTTC

D gene: NA
J gene: TRBJ2-7
V gene: TRBV6-1
CDR3 length: 17
clone size: NA
CDR3 protein: CASSEVPTGRESYEQYF
CDR3 DNA: TGTGCCAGCAGTGAAGTACCTACTGGACGGGAGAGCTACGAGCAGTACTTC

D gene: NA
J gene: TRBJ1-6
V gene: TRBV11-2
CDR3 length: 14
clone size: NA
CDR3 protein: CASTGGGYNSPLHF
CDR3 DNA: TGTGCCAGCACCGGAGGAGGTTACAATTCACCCCTCCACTTT

D gene: TRBD1
J gene: TRBJ2-2
V gene: TRBV10-3
CDR3 length: 15
clone size: NA
CDR3 protein: CAISPGTGNTGELFF
CDR3 DNA: TGTGCCATCAGCCCCGGGACAGGGAACACCGGGGAGCTGTTTTTT

D gene: NA
J gene: TRBJ1-4
V gene: TRBV7-9
CDR3 length: 13
clone size: NA
CDR3 protein: CATGEGWNEKLFF
CDR3 DNA: TGTGCCACCGGGGAAGGGTGGAATGAAAAACTGTTTTTT

D gene: TRBD1
J gene: TRBJ2-1
V gene: TRBV28
CDR3 length: 16
clone size: NA
CDR3 protein: CASSRTGTGSYNEQFF
CDR3 DNA: TGTGCCAGCAGTCGAACCGGGACAGGGAGCTACAATGAGCAGTTCTTC

D gene: TRBD1
J gene: TRBJ2-2
V gene: TRBV7-8
CDR3 length: 16
clone size: once
CDR3 protein: CASSGRDRGNTGELFF
CDR3 DNA: TGTGCCAGCAGCGGCCGGGACAGGGGAAACACCGGGGAGCTGTTTTTT

D gene: TRBD1
J gene: TRBJ2-7
V gene: TRBV15
CDR3 length: 14
clone size: NA
CDR3 protein: CATSRDGQGVEQYF
CDR3 DNA: TGTGCCACCAGCAGGGACGGACAGGGGGTCGAGCAGTACTTC

D gene: NA
J gene: TRBJ1-3
V gene: TRBV2
CDR3 length: 14
clone size: NA
CDR3 protein: CASSLTGSGNTIYF
CDR3 DNA: TGTGCCAGCAGCCTGACAGGATCTGGAAACACCATATATTTT

D gene: NA
J gene: TRBJ2-1
V gene: TRBV28
CDR3 length: 17
clone size: NA
CDR3 protein: CASTAVGTYSSYNEQFF
CDR3 DNA: TGTGCCAGCACCGCGGTGGGGACTTACTCCTCCTACAATGAGCAGTTCTTC

D gene: NA
J gene: TRBJ2-3
V gene: TRBV24-1
CDR3 length: 11
clone size: few
CDR3 protein: CATSSRDTQYF
CDR3 DNA: TGTGCCACCAGCTCGAGGGATACGCAGTATTTT

D gene: NA
J gene: TRBJ2-3
V gene: TRBV25-1
CDR3 length: 13
clone size: NA
CDR3 protein: CASSGRFTDTQYF
CDR3 DNA: TGTGCCAGCAGTGGACGGTTCACAGATACGCAGTATTTT

D gene: NA
J gene: TRBJ2-7
V gene: TRBV11-2
CDR3 length: 13
clone size: NA
CDR3 protein: CASSSLARGEQYF
CDR3 DNA: TGTGCCAGCAGCTCACTCGCCCGGGGGGAGCAGTACTTC

D gene: NA
J gene: TRBJ1-5
V gene: TRBV7-9
CDR3 length: 10
clone size: NA
CDR3 protein: CAIGTQPQHF
CDR3 DNA: TGTGCCATTGGAACTCAGCCCCAGCATTTT

D gene: NA
J gene: TRBJ1-5
V gene: TRBV25-1
CDR3 length: 13
clone size: NA
CDR3 protein: CASSVNSNQPQHF
CDR3 DNA: TGTGCCAGCAGTGTTAATAGCAATCAGCCCCAGCATTTT

D gene: TRBD2
J gene: TRBJ2-1
V gene: TRBV7-3
CDR3 length: 16
clone size: NA
CDR3 protein: CASSARTSGRDNEQFF
CDR3 DNA: TGTGCCAGCAGCGCACGGACTAGCGGGAGGGACAATGAGCAGTTCTTC

D gene: NA
J gene: TRBJ1-2
V gene: TRBV5-1
CDR3 length: 13
clone size: few
CDR3 protein: CASSLGGHYGYTF
CDR3 DNA: TGCGCCAGCAGCTTAGGAGGGCACTATGGCTACACCTTC

D gene: NA
J gene: TRBJ1-1
V gene: TRBV5-6
CDR3 length: 14
clone size: NA
CDR3 protein: CASSLTAPNTEAFF
CDR3 DNA: TGTGCCAGCAGCTTGACAGCGCCGAACACTGAAGCTTTCTTT

D gene: NA
J gene: TRBJ2-7
V gene: TRBV6-5
CDR3 length: 11
clone size: few
CDR3 protein: CASSSPGEQYF
CDR3 DNA: TGTGCCAGCAGCTCCCCAGGGGAGCAGTACTTC

D gene: NA
J gene: TRBJ1-1
V gene: TRBV24-1
CDR3 length: 14
clone size: NA
CDR3 protein: CATSGAGDYTEAFF
CDR3 DNA: TGTGCCACCAGTGGGGCAGGTGATTACACTGAAGCTTTCTTT